Presented here are 9 T cell receptor beta chains from one specimen sequenced in a study of shared clonotypes between healthy human individuals. Data came from immunoSEQ multiplex PCR; TCRdb stores just in-frame clones and leaves some out. The sample has about half a million clones; around 79% are singletons. The specimen was PBMCs. All receptors derive from a woman aged 40-49 years in good health. Some clones in this sample may be carry-over from other donors' samples.

This chain links TRBV6-1 with TRBJ1-5; perhaps TRBD1 as D (6 bases). From germline, CDR1 is MNHNS and CDR2 SASEGT. Trimming took 6 bases from V and 6 from J, leaving 12 bases between them. This CDR3 has 13 residues. CDR3 sequence reads: CASRYRVAQPQHF. CDR3 sequence (DNA): TGTGCCAGCAGATACAGGGTTGCTCAGCCCCAGCATTTT.

The table lists this clone with a count of one. The rearrangement links TRBV4-3 to TRBJ2-1; 11 bases agree with TRBD2. V dropped 2 bases and J dropped 4; count of bases not matched to a gene: 4. CDR3 length: 16 residues. CDR1 and CDR2 (germline): LGHNA, YSLEER. CDR3 loop: CASSQTSGSHYNEQFF. In DNA form, the CDR3 reads TGCGCCAGCAGCCAAACTAGCGGGAGCCATTACAATGAGCAGTTCTTC.

V is TRBV28 and J is TRBJ2-2; 7 positions match TRBD1. With 8 bases clipped from V and 1 base from J, the junction kept 4 bases outside the gene matches. Germline V gene lookup returns CDR1 MDHEN and CDR2 SYDVKM. The CDR3 runs to 14 residues. CDR3 in DNA: TGTGCCAGCCAGGGGGACAGGAACACCGGGGAGCTGTTTTTT. This encodes CASQGDRNTGELFF.

The chain links TRBV30 to TRBJ2-2; 8 bases are shared with TRBD1. V lost 5 bases, J lost 7 bases, and 15 bases stayed unmatched. CDR1 and CDR2 (germline): GTSNPN, SVGIG (reference sequence). The CDR3 runs 16 residues. The chain's CDR3 is CAWVSDQGAIVGELFF. CDR3 nucleotides: TGTGCCTGGGTCAGTGATCAGGGGGCGATCGTCGGGGAGCTGTTTTTT.

The gene calls are TRBV28 and TRBJ1-2; 7 bases are shared with TRBD1. The J segment lost 5 bases and the V segment lost 6 bases, leaving 12 bases of the junction unmatched. From germline, CDR1 is MDHEN and CDR2 SYDVKM. This CDR3 has 15 residues. The CDR3 loop is CASRSTGTVRYGYTF. CDR3 DNA sequence: TGTGCCAGCAGGAGCACCGGGACAGTTAGGTATGGCTACACCTTC.

The chain employs TRBV7-6 and TRBJ2-1; 9 bases are shared with TRBD2. The germline V gene encodes CDR1 SGHVS and CDR2 FNYEAQ. V shed 8 bases and J 10 bases; nucleotides not matched to a gene: 15. The CDR3 length is 15 residues. In DNA form, the CDR3 reads TGTGCCAGCCGGACTAGCGCCAACTTTGGAGGGGAGCAGTTCTTC. It codes for CASRTSANFGGEQFF.

The rearrangement links TRBV2 to TRBJ2-3; TRBD1 aligns across 8 bases. Trimming at V came to 3 bases and at J to 6 bases, leaving 2 bases not matched to a gene. The CDR3 consists of 13 residues. Germline V CDR1 and CDR2: SNHLY, FYNNEI. The CDR3 coding sequence is TGTGCCAGCAGTGAGGACAGGGAGGATACGCAGTATTTT. This sequence encodes CASSEDREDTQYF.

V is TRBV7-8 and J is TRBJ1-1; D perhaps matches TRBD1 (5 bases). Between the trimmed V and J ends, which lost 5 bases and 4 bases, there was a span of 17 bases. The CDR3 loop spans 15 amino acids. Germline V gives CDR1 SGHVS, CDR2 FQNEAQ. As DNA, the CDR3 is TGTGCCAGCAGCCCTATTAGAGCGGGGGGCACTGAAGCTTTCTTT. Translating gives CASSPIRAGGTEAFF.

The rearrangement uses TRBV5-5 and TRBJ1-2; D unclear. The length of the CDR3 is 14 residues. V lost 0 bases and J lost 2, with 8 bases in between. Germline V gene lookup returns CDR1 SGHKS and CDR2 YYEKEE (reference sequence). The CDR3 DNA sequence: TGTGCCAGCAGCTTGGCCACAAGCAACTATGGCTACACCTTC. Translated: CASSLATSNYGYTF.